The 15 T cell receptor beta chains reported below all come from one sample, sequenced in a study of PD-1 blockade in classical Hodgkin lymphoma (TCRdb year 2020). Libraries were built with the immunoSEQ multiplex PCR assay. TCRdb stores this immuneACCESS table with in-frame sequences only. Part of the clones is absent; in the studies checked, under half of the shortfall reflects unresolved V genes, and no reason is known for the rest. The sample table shows more than 25,000 clones, and nearly 80% are seen once. The ten largest clones capture about a third of the sample. The meaning of the sample's time point label: cycle 2 day 1 (C2D1) of nivolumab. Every trial patient had relapsed after autologous stem cell transplantation, and cohorts A, B and C differed in prior brentuximab vedotin exposure. Sequenced here: peripheral blood mononuclear cells (PBMCs), sampled before the second cycle of nivolumab. Receptor source: a human donor with classical Hodgkin lymphoma.

The chain has TRBV7-8 and TRBJ2-5, with unresolved D. This CDR3 is 12 amino acids long. The V gene lost 5 bases and the J gene lost 8 bases, with 12 bases spanning the gap. CDR1 SGHVS and CDR2 FQNEAQ come from the germline V gene. CDR3 in amino acids: CASSPDGLTQYF. The CDR3 DNA reads TGTGCCAGCAGCCCGGACGGCCTAACCCAGTACTTC.

The chain is built from TRBV11-1 and TRBJ2-4; weak D call: TRBD1 (5 bases). From germline, CDR1 is SGHAT and CDR2 FQDESV (reference sequence). Trimming took off 5 bases at V and 0 bases at J, with 17 bases between the two ends. The CDR3 spans 17 residues. DNA for the CDR3: TGTGCCAGCAGCGCGTGGGGCGGAAGTCTAGCCAAAAACATTCAGTACTTC. Encoded protein: CASSAWGGSLAKNIQYF.

The chain has TRBV30 and TRBJ1-2; a possible D gene is TRBD1 (5 bases). Deletions cut 0 bases from V and 7 bases from J, with 12 bases between. The CDR3 sequence is 13 residues long. CDR1 is GTSNPN, CDR2 SVGIG, per germline (reference sequence). CDR3 sequence reads: CAWSVWSGGGYTF. CDR3 sequence (DNA): TGTGCCTGGAGTGTTTGGTCCGGGGGTGGCTACACCTTC.

This clone was detected only once. The chain recombines TRBV13 with TRBJ1-1; D unclear. Germline V gene sequence: CDR1 PRHDT, CDR2 FYEKMQ (reference sequence). The V end lost 2 bases, the J end lost 1 base, and 8 bases lay between the germline ends. The CDR3 extends over 14 amino acids. CDR3: CASSLRVRNTEAFF. The CDR3 coding sequence is TGTGCCAGCAGCTTAAGGGTCAGGAACACTGAAGCTTTCTTT.

This clone was observed once. The chain links TRBV10-3 to TRBJ1-6; D is undetermined. With 0 bases removed from V and 10 bases from J, the gap between germline ends came to 10 bases. Germline lookup yields CDR1 ENHRY and CDR2 SYGVKD. CDR3 length: 14 residues. The CDR3 DNA reads as TGTGCCATCAGTGAGTCGAACGAGTACTCACCCCTCCACTTT. Translating it yields CAISESNEYSPLHF.

As concerns this clone: The junction does not match germline at one end; this may be a read error. Other DNA sequences in the same sample also yield this CDR3. The chain combines TRBV2 with TRBJ1-1; D uncertain. This CDR3 spans 13 amino acids. Germline V gene data show CDR1 as SNHLY and CDR2 as FYNNEI. The DNA of the CDR3 is TGTGCAAGCACAGAGGGCGTGAACACTGAAGCTTTCTTT. This translates into CASTEGVNTEAFF.

This clone was found once. The chain carries TRBV2 and TRBJ2-5, with TRBD1 as a possible D gene (6 bases). CDR1 and CDR2 (germline): SNHLY, FYNNEI. The ends were cut back, 4 bases at V and 6 bases at J, with 9 bases in the middle. The CDR3 extends over 12 amino acids. The DNA of the CDR3 is TGTGCCAGCAGTGCAGGGGAGAAGACCCAGTACTTC. Amino acids: CASSAGEKTQYF.

CDR3 loop: CASSRGHSSSYNEQFF. In DNA, the CDR3 is TGTGCCAGCAGCCGTGGACACTCCAGCTCCTACAATGAGCAGTTCTTC. This chain joins TRBV28 and TRBJ2-1; possibly TRBD1 for D (5 bases). This CDR3 region has 16 residues. Trimming pared 6 bases from V and 0 bases from J, leaving 15 bases between. From germline, CDR1 is MDHEN and CDR2 SYDVKM.

V gene TRBV7-3 combines with J gene TRBJ2-5, with 8 bases identical to TRBD2. Germline lookup yields CDR1 SGHTA and CDR2 FQGTGA. The V gene end was trimmed by 5 bases and the J gene end by 5 bases; junction bases not matched to a gene: 7. The CDR3 is 14 amino acids. The CDR3 region has the DNA TGTGCCAGCAGCCAACGGGGGGGCATGGAGACCCAGTACTTC. This codes for CASSQRGGMETQYF.

A single count supports this clone. V and J are TRBV6-5 and TRBJ1-2; TRBD1 aligns across 11 bases. Germline-derived CDR1 and CDR2 are MNHEY and SVGAGI. The CDR3 is 14 residues long. The V segment lost 6 bases and the J segment 4 bases; nucleotides outside the gene matches: 4. DNA of the CDR3: TGTGCCAGCAGCCGGGACAGGGGGGGCTATGGCTACACCTTC. Translated, it gives CASSRDRGGYGYTF.

The chain carries TRBV19 and TRBJ2-7, with 7 bases lining up with TRBD1. CDR1 LNHDA and CDR2 SQIVND come from the germline V gene (reference sequence). The CDR3 consists of 17 residues. V trimming: 2 bases; J trimming: 0 bases; junction bases outside the gene matches: 10. The CDR3 sequence: CASSISPGQALSYEQYF. CDR3 nucleotides: TGTGCCAGTAGTATAAGCCCCGGACAGGCGCTCTCCTACGAGCAGTACTTC. The full variable domain, rest sourced from reference TRBV19 and TRBJ2-7, is DGGITQSPKYLFRKEGQNVTLSCEQNLNHDAMYWYRQDPGQGLRLIYYSQIVNDFQKGDIAEGYSVSREKKESFPLTVTSAQKNPTAFYLCASSISPGQALSYEQYFGPGTRLTVT.

This clone was detected only a few times. The chain couples TRBV19 to TRBJ2-1; 8 nucleotides align to TRBD1. This CDR3 contains 14 residues. Germline loops: CDR1 LNHDA, CDR2 SQIVND (reference sequence). Unmatched junction bases numbered 6, after V lost 4 bases and J lost 7 bases. CDR3 in DNA: TGTGCCAGTAGTACACAAGGACAGGGTAATGAGCAGTTCTTC. Translation gives CASSTQGQGNEQFF.

This clone was found once. The rearrangement joins TRBV7-2 to TRBJ1-3, with D unclear. CDR1 is SGHTA and CDR2 is FQGNSA in the germline V gene. CDR3 length: 14 residues. Trimming cost V 7 bases and J 0 bases, with 10 bases left between them. The CDR3 region has the DNA TGTGCCAGCACCACGCGGTCCTCTGGAAACACCATATATTTT. As protein: CASTTRSSGNTIYF.

This chain links TRBV5-4 with TRBJ1-6; D might be TRBD1 (5 bases). Germline V gene lookup returns CDR1 SGHNT and CDR2 YYREEE (reference sequence). The CDR3 runs to 17 residues. V lost 2 bases, J lost 0 bases, and 12 bases lay in between. The CDR3 DNA reads as TGTGCCAGCAGCTTTTGGGGGACCAGCTCCTATAATTCACCCCTCCACTTT. Translated, it gives CASSFWGTSSYNSPLHF. Full variable domain (rest looked up from reference TRBV5-4 and TRBJ1-6): ETGVTQSPTHLIKTRGQQVTLRCSSQSGHNTVSWYQQALGQGPQFIFQYYREEENGRGNFPPRFSGLQFPNYSSELNVNALELDDSALYLCASSFWGTSSYNSPLHFGNGTRLTVT.

This clone showed up just once. This chain connects TRBV6-5 to TRBJ2-2; 9 nucleotides align to TRBD1. Germline V lookup: CDR1 MNHEY, CDR2 SVGAGI. The length of the CDR3 is 13 residues. Losses at the gene ends were 5 bases for V and 9 bases for J; bases not matched to a gene: 4. CDR3 residues: CASSKTGGWELFF. For the CDR3, the DNA is TGTGCCAGCAGTAAAACAGGGGGCTGGGAGCTGTTTTTT.